The sequence of this T cell receptor (beta chain) was determined in a study of shared clonotypes between healthy human individuals. Study findings and constraints: Sampling used blood alone; tissue repertoires probably differ.

V was trimmed by 1 base and J by 4 bases, leaving 14 bases between them. Per the germline V gene, CDR1 is SGHRS and CDR2 is YFSETQ. CDR3 size: 15 residues. This clone was picked up one time. What it recognizes is unknown. The study enrolled healthy HIV-negative adults without recent acute infections or vaccinations as donors. Naive CD4+ cells were CD45RA-selected; the remaining cells were memory. Assay execution took place at the deep level. Sequenced by immunoSEQ multiplex PCR; TCRdb stores in-frame clones only, minus some. The sample carries roughly 2.5 million clones, about 92% recorded once. Sequenced sample: naive CD4+ T cells sorted from blood. Indicated subset: CD45RA+ positively selected. The V call is TRBV5-1, the J call TRBJ2-5, with D perhaps TRBD2 (5 bases). The clonotype originates from a man between 18 and 29 years old in good health. The CDR3 sequence is CASSLLRASGETQYF. CDR3 nucleotides: TGCGCCAGCAGCTTGCTGCGGGCTTCCGGAGAGACCCAGTACTTC.